Given below is one T cell receptor (beta chain) in context. Since it is a stray read in a library aimed at alpha chains, this beta chain has a size that is not meaningful. TCRdb re-called the 5' RACE reads through MiXCR, storing one row per CDR3 protein. This sample carries 990 or so distinct CDR3 sequences, roughly 27% of them seen once, and the ten largest clones take roughly 18%. The time point denotes: sample taken at primary tumor resection. Unsorted tumor, nontumor lung tissue or cryopreserved PBMC supplied the whole RNA. The record originates from a study of spatial heterogeneity in lung cancer. Germline-derived CDR1 and CDR2 are SQVTM and ANQGSEA. This CDR3 is built from 11 residues. Trimming stripped 4 bases from V and 5 bases from J, with 9 bases between.

The clonotype was recovered from a female donor with early-stage non-small cell lung cancer. This chain uses TRBV29-1 with TRBJ2-7; D is unresolved. The material was PBMCs, obtained at surgery. The CDR3 DNA is TGCAGCGTTGCTGCCGCGGACGAGCAGTACTTC. Its translation: CSVAAADEQYF.